The present entry profiles one TCR beta chain with its context. Its antigen is unidentified. The data were produced by immunoSEQ multiplex PCR, yet TCRdb's version contains in-frame clones alone and is incomplete. The sample lists about 66,000 clones, about 74% seen once, with roughly 5% in the top ten. Time point meaning: week 35, safety follow-up. The vaccine gave 300 ug of a 20-mer mutant IDH1 peptide subcutaneously per dose. The length of the CDR3 is 15 residues. The germline V gene has CDR1 MNHEY and CDR2 SVGAGI. Losses at the gene ends were 4 bases for V and 3 bases for J; bases not matched to a gene: 9. The sample belongs to a study of a mutant IDH1 vaccine in newly diagnosed glioma.

Sequencing was performed on PBMCs, taken from a glioma patient whose treatment included an IDH1 peptide vaccine. This sequence joins TRBV6-5 and TRBJ2-7, with TRBD1 identical over 7 bases. The receptor's source is a man aged 50-60 years with glioma. The CDR3 loop reads CASSSTGTVYYEQYF. For the CDR3, the DNA is TGTGCCAGCAGTTCTACCGGGACAGTGTACTACGAGCAGTACTTC.